This entry features one T cell receptor beta chain sequence. Germline CDR1 is MNHEY and CDR2 is SMNVEV (reference sequence). Trimming took 0 bases from V and 1 from J, leaving 4 bases between them. CDR3 length: 13 amino acids. This sample was included in a study of blood T cell repertoires in COVID-19. Study information: Samples of COVID-19 (acute and convalescent) were obtained from the United States, Italy and Spain. T cells, B-cell-depleted T cells, or PBMCs provided the cDNA or gDNA that served as material.

The assay was immunoSEQ multiplex PCR, and TCRdb's table has in-frame clones only and misses some. Of just over 90,000 clones in the sample, about nine tenths were seen once. The receptor was derived from a human donor with active COVID-19. The donor label of this sample is uncertain. Sample: peripheral blood. V gene TRBV27 combines with J gene TRBJ2-7; D gene uncertain. The chain's CDR3 is CASSLSRSYEQYF. In DNA, the CDR3 is TGTGCCAGCAGTTTATCGAGATCCTACGAGCAGTACTTC.